These T cell receptor beta chains were read from a single sample in a study of OX40 agonist ivuxolimab in advanced cancers. Libraries were prepared by immunoSEQ multiplex PCR; TCRdb keeps only in-frame clonotypes and omits some of them. The sample records approximately 70,000 clones, around 88% being singletons. The material sequenced was CD4+ or CD8+ T cells sorted from blood, taken in a trial of the OX40 agonist ivuxolimab. These receptors were taken from an adult with an advanced solid tumor such as melanoma, head and neck, liver or kidney cancer. Each CDR3 is given with its conserved first and last residue. Each record gives: D gene, V gene, J gene, clone size, CDR3 DNA, CDR3 protein. D genes are given only for firm matches. Clone size is shown for a subset of rows, as once, few, many or a class of expanded clone.

D gene: TRBD1; V gene: TRBV2; J gene: TRBJ1-2; clone size: NA; CDR3 DNA: TGTGCCAGCGGATATGGACAGGGGCAGGGCTACACCTTC; CDR3 protein: CASGYGQGQGYTF
D gene: NA; V gene: TRBV19; J gene: TRBJ2-6; clone size: NA; CDR3 DNA: TGTGCCAGTAGTATACAGTGGAGCTCTGGGGCCAACGTCCTGACTTTC; CDR3 protein: CASSIQWSSGANVLTF
D gene: NA; V gene: TRBV7-7; J gene: TRBJ2-2; clone size: NA; CDR3 DNA: TGTGCTAGCAGCTCTACACTTAGCACCGGGGAGCTGTTTTTT; CDR3 protein: CASSSTLSTGELFF
D gene: TRBD1; V gene: TRBV19; J gene: TRBJ1-6; clone size: NA; CDR3 DNA: TGTGCCAGTAGTACTTCGACAGGGGCGCAATCACCCCTCCACTTT; CDR3 protein: CASSTSTGAQSPLHF
D gene: TRBD1; V gene: TRBV5-1; J gene: TRBJ1-6; clone size: NA; CDR3 DNA: TGCGCCAGCAGCCAAGGACAGGGTGGTTCACCCCTCCACTTT; CDR3 protein: CASSQGQGGSPLHF
D gene: NA; V gene: TRBV25-1; J gene: TRBJ1-1; clone size: once; CDR3 DNA: TGTGCCAGCAGTGATCCAGGTAGGGGGGACACTGAAGCTTTCTTT; CDR3 protein: CASSDPGRGDTEAFF
D gene: NA; V gene: TRBV18; J gene: TRBJ2-2; clone size: NA; CDR3 DNA: TGTGCCAGCTCACCGCGACAATACGGGGAGCTGTTTTTT; CDR3 protein: CASSPRQYGELFF
D gene: TRBD1; V gene: TRBV7-8; J gene: TRBJ1-2; clone size: NA; CDR3 DNA: TGTGCCAGCAGCGTACAGGGGCTCTATGGCTACACCTTC; CDR3 protein: CASSVQGLYGYTF
D gene: NA; V gene: TRBV18; J gene: TRBJ1-1; clone size: NA; CDR3 DNA: TGTGCCAGCTCACCCTACGGGGGGGACACTGAAGCTTTCTTT; CDR3 protein: CASSPYGGDTEAFF
D gene: NA; V gene: TRBV6-5; J gene: TRBJ1-1; clone size: NA; CDR3 DNA: TGTGCCAGCAGCCGGCAGGGCACTGAAGCTTTCTTT; CDR3 protein: CASSRQGTEAFF
D gene: TRBD1; V gene: TRBV7-2; J gene: TRBJ1-2; clone size: NA; CDR3 DNA: TGTGCCAGCAGCTCAGACAGGGTTGGCTATGGCTACACCTTC; CDR3 protein: CASSSDRVGYGYTF
D gene: NA; V gene: TRBV11-2; J gene: TRBJ2-1; clone size: NA; CDR3 DNA: TGTGCCAGCAGCTTTGAGCGGGCCTCCTACAATGAGCAGTTCTTC; CDR3 protein: CASSFERASYNEQFF
D gene: TRBD1; V gene: TRBV6-1; J gene: TRBJ2-5; clone size: NA; CDR3 DNA: TGTGCCAGCAGTATACAGGGGCGAGAGACCCAGTACTTC; CDR3 protein: CASSIQGRETQYF
D gene: NA; V gene: TRBV19; J gene: TRBJ2-1; clone size: few; CDR3 DNA: TGTGCCCCACGGGGCCGGTCAAGGAATGAGCAGTTCTTC; CDR3 protein: CAPRGRSRNEQFF
D gene: TRBD1; V gene: TRBV7-2; J gene: TRBJ1-2; clone size: NA; CDR3 DNA: TGTGCCAGCAGCGCTAGGACAGGGATAGGAGGCTACACCTTC; CDR3 protein: CASSARTGIGGYTF
D gene: NA; V gene: TRBV19; J gene: TRBJ2-4; clone size: NA; CDR3 DNA: TGTGCCAGTAGTATTGCAGGGGATAAAAACATTCAGTACTTC; CDR3 protein: CASSIAGDKNIQYF
D gene: NA; V gene: TRBV5-6; J gene: TRBJ2-1; clone size: NA; CDR3 DNA: TGTGCCAGCAGCTCCTACAACAATGAGCAGTTCTTC; CDR3 protein: CASSSYNNEQFF
D gene: NA; V gene: TRBV11-3; J gene: TRBJ2-7; clone size: once; CDR3 DNA: TGTGCCAGCAGCTTAAGAGGGGACAACTACGAGCAGTACTTC; CDR3 protein: CASSLRGDNYEQYF
D gene: NA; V gene: TRBV19; J gene: TRBJ1-5; clone size: NA; CDR3 DNA: TGTGCCAGTAGTATGTTGGATCCTAGGCAGCCCCAGCATTTT; CDR3 protein: CASSMLDPRQPQHF
D gene: NA; V gene: TRBV7-9; J gene: TRBJ1-6; clone size: NA; CDR3 DNA: TGTGCCAGCAGCCCGTTATCGACCCGGATATCCCTCCACTTT; CDR3 protein: CASSPLSTRISLHF
D gene: TRBD1; V gene: TRBV5-1; J gene: TRBJ2-5; clone size: NA; CDR3 DNA: TGCGCCAGCAGCTCGACAGGGGAGGAGACCCAGTACTTC; CDR3 protein: CASSSTGEETQYF
D gene: TRBD1; V gene: TRBV28; J gene: TRBJ2-7; clone size: NA; CDR3 DNA: TGTGCCAGCAGTTTAAGGGACAGGGTTCACGAGCAGTACTTC; CDR3 protein: CASSLRDRVHEQYF
D gene: TRBD1; V gene: TRBV29-1; J gene: TRBJ1-2; clone size: NA; CDR3 DNA: TGCAGCGTTCAAAAACAGGGGGGCTATGGCTACACCTTC; CDR3 protein: CSVQKQGGYGYTF
D gene: NA; V gene: TRBV29-1; J gene: TRBJ1-1; clone size: NA; CDR3 DNA: TGCAGCGTTGACAACTGGGGGGTTGGGAACACTGAAGCTTTCTTT; CDR3 protein: CSVDNWGVGNTEAFF
D gene: NA; V gene: TRBV10-2; J gene: TRBJ2-7; clone size: NA; CDR3 DNA: TGCGCCAGCAGTGACACCTTACACTACTACGAGCAGTACTTC; CDR3 protein: CASSDTLHYYEQYF
D gene: NA; V gene: TRBV10-3; J gene: TRBJ2-2; clone size: NA; CDR3 DNA: TGTGCCATCAGTGGGATCCGGGGACCGAACACCGGGGAGCTGTTTTTT; CDR3 protein: CAISGIRGPNTGELFF
D gene: NA; V gene: TRBV4-1; J gene: TRBJ2-1; clone size: NA; CDR3 DNA: TGCGCCAGCAGCCAAGGTAGGGTTAGAGCGGCGGCCTACAATGAGCAGTTCTTC; CDR3 protein: CASSQGRVRAAAYNEQFF
D gene: TRBD2; V gene: TRBV14; J gene: TRBJ2-5; clone size: NA; CDR3 DNA: TGTGCCAGCAGCCAAGGCGGGACTACCCAAGAGACCCAGTACTTC; CDR3 protein: CASSQGGTTQETQYF
D gene: NA; V gene: TRBV6-6; J gene: TRBJ2-2; clone size: NA; CDR3 DNA: TGTGCCAGCAGTTATGGATTCACCGGGGAGCTGTTTTTT; CDR3 protein: CASSYGFTGELFF
D gene: NA; V gene: TRBV6-5; J gene: TRBJ2-7; clone size: NA; CDR3 DNA: TGTGCCAGCAGTGAAAGAGGGTCCCACGAGCAGTACTTC; CDR3 protein: CASSERGSHEQYF
D gene: NA; V gene: TRBV5-4; J gene: TRBJ2-7; clone size: NA; CDR3 DNA: TGTGCCAGCAGCTCCCAGTACGAGCAGTACTTC; CDR3 protein: CASSSQYEQYF
D gene: NA; V gene: TRBV6-1; J gene: TRBJ1-2; clone size: NA; CDR3 DNA: TGTGCCAGCAGTGGGGGCAGGGCTCATGGCTACACCTTC; CDR3 protein: CASSGGRAHGYTF
D gene: TRBD2; V gene: TRBV4-1; J gene: TRBJ2-3; clone size: NA; CDR3 DNA: TGCGCCAGCAGCCCCCAGCTCCGGGGGGGAGATACGCAGTATTTT; CDR3 protein: CASSPQLRGGDTQYF
D gene: TRBD2; V gene: TRBV7-6; J gene: TRBJ2-5; clone size: NA; CDR3 DNA: TGTGCCAGCAGCTTAACCCCACTAGCGGGGGTCCAAGAGACCCAGTACTTC; CDR3 protein: CASSLTPLAGVQETQYF
D gene: NA; V gene: TRBV27; J gene: TRBJ1-3; clone size: few; CDR3 DNA: TGTGCCAGCAGTTCGGGGAACTCTGGAAACACCATATATTTT; CDR3 protein: CASSSGNSGNTIYF
D gene: TRBD1; V gene: TRBV11-2; J gene: TRBJ1-1; clone size: NA; CDR3 DNA: TGTGCCAGCAGCTTAGGTCCGGGACAGGGTAGACCTGAAGCTTTCTTT; CDR3 protein: CASSLGPGQGRPEAFF
D gene: TRBD1; V gene: TRBV2; J gene: TRBJ2-3; clone size: NA; CDR3 DNA: TGTGCCAGCAGTCCACGGACAGGGGGGGTCACAGATACGCAGTATTTT; CDR3 protein: CASSPRTGGVTDTQYF
D gene: NA; V gene: TRBV6-1; J gene: TRBJ1-3; clone size: NA; CDR3 DNA: TGTGCCACCATGGGACCGAGCTCTGGAAACACCATATATTTT; CDR3 protein: CATMGPSSGNTIYF
D gene: NA; V gene: TRBV6-6; J gene: TRBJ1-3; clone size: NA; CDR3 DNA: TGTGCCAGCAGTTATAGAGGCGGATCCTCTGGAAACACCATATATTTT; CDR3 protein: CASSYRGGSSGNTIYF
D gene: NA; V gene: TRBV27; J gene: TRBJ1-6; clone size: once; CDR3 DNA: TGTGCCAGCAGTTTATTAGCCGGACAACCCGGGTCGCCCCTCCACTTT; CDR3 protein: CASSLLAGQPGSPLHF
D gene: NA; V gene: TRBV19; J gene: TRBJ2-7; clone size: NA; CDR3 DNA: TGTGCCAGTAGTAAGTGGAGGGACTCCTACGAGCAGTACTTC; CDR3 protein: CASSKWRDSYEQYF
D gene: TRBD2; V gene: TRBV4-1; J gene: TRBJ2-7; clone size: NA; CDR3 DNA: TGCGCCAGCAGCCCGGGACTATGGTCCTACGAGCAGTACTTC; CDR3 protein: CASSPGLWSYEQYF
D gene: NA; V gene: TRBV19; J gene: TRBJ1-4; clone size: NA; CDR3 DNA: TGTGCCAGTAGGGGATTCGGGGAGTCGGGAAAACTGTTTTTT; CDR3 protein: CASRGFGESGKLFF
D gene: NA; V gene: TRBV2; J gene: TRBJ1-2; clone size: NA; CDR3 DNA: TGTGCCAGCAGTGGACAGGCTTCGGGGGGCTACACCTTC; CDR3 protein: CASSGQASGGYTF
D gene: NA; V gene: TRBV28; J gene: TRBJ2-7; clone size: NA; CDR3 DNA: TGTGCCAGCAGTCGCCAGTACTACGAGCAGTACTTC; CDR3 protein: CASSRQYYEQYF
D gene: NA; V gene: TRBV9; J gene: TRBJ1-2; clone size: NA; CDR3 DNA: TGTGCCAGCAGCGTAGCGGGAACGGTCGGATCGGGCTACACCTTC; CDR3 protein: CASSVAGTVGSGYTF